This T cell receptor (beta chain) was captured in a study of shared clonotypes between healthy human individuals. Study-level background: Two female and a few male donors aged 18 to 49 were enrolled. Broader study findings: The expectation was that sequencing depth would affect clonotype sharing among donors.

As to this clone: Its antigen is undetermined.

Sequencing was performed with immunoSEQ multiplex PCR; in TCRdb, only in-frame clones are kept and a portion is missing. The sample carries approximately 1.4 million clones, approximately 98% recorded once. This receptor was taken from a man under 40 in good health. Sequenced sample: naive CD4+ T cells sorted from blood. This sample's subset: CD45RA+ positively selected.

The CDR3 DNA reads TGTGCCAGCAGCTCTCACGCCGTGGCTGAAGCTTTCTTT. It is translated as CASSSHAVAEAFF. The V call is TRBV9, the J call TRBJ1-1, with D hard to call. V lost 4 bases and J 6 bases, leaving 13 bases between the germline ends. The germline V gene has CDR1 SGDLS and CDR2 YYNGEE. The CDR3 sequence is 13 residues long.